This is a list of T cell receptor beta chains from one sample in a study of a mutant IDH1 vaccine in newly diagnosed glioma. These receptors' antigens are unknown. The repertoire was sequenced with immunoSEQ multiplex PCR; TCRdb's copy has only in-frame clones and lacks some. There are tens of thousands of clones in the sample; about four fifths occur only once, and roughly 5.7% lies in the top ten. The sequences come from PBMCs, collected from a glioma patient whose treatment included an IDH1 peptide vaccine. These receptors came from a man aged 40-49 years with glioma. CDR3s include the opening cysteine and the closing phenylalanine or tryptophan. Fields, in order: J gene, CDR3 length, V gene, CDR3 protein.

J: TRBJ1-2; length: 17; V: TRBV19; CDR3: CASSIDWARQGVYGYTF
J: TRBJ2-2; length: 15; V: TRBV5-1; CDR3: CASSLGGTYTGELFF
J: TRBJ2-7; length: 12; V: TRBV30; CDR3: CAVTRDTYEQYF
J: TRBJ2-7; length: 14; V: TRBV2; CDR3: CASSEAGATYEQYF
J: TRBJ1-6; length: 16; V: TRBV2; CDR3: CASSEETPGPNSPLHF
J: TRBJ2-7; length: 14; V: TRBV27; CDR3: CASSPGTGGNEQYF
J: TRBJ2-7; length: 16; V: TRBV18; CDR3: CASSPEGLRSYYEQYF
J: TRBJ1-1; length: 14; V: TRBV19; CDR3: CASRHRGANTEAFF
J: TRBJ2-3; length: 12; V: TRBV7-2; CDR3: CASSHPEGPQYF
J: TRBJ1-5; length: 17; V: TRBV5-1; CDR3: CASSLGGTGAGNQPQHF
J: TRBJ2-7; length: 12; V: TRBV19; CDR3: CATRGGFYEQYF
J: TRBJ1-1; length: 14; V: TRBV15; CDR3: CATSRGGGNTEAFF
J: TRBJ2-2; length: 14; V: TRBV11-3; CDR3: CASSLDGGTGELFF
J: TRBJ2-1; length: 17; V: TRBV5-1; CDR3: CASSLRLADVRDNEQFF
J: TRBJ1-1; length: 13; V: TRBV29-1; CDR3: CSSLGGGFTEAFF
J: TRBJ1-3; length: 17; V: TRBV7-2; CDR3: CASSPWQGAIPGNTIYF
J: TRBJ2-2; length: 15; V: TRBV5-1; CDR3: CASSSPLGGSGELFF
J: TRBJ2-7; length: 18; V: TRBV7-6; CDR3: CASSRVVGSGGGYYEQYF
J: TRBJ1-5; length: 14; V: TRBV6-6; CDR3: CASSMDGSNQPQHF
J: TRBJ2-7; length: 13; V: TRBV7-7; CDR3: CASSTGLAGEQYF
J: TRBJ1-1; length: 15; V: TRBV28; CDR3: CASSLVGLMNTEAFF
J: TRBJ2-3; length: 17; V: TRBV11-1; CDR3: CASSLAGTRKNTDTQYF
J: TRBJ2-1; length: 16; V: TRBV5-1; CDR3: CASSGGLAASYNEQFF
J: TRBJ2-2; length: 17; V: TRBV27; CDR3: CASSLVMWGLGGGELFF
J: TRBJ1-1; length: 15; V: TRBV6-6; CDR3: CASRATGQWNTEAFF
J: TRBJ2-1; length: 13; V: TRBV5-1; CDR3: CASSDGPLNEQFF
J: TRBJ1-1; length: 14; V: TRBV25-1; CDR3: CASRQGPRNTEAFF